This TCR beta chain was sequenced during a study of blood T cell repertoires in COVID-19. J lost 0 bases, V lost 6 bases, and 8 bases had no gene match. The germline V gene has CDR1 LNHDA and CDR2 SQIVND (reference sequence). The CDR3 covers 15 residues. Authors' data handling: Estimates of nucleated cell counts were drawn from the amplification of reference gene primers. TCRdb's copy holds only in-frame clones and misses some; the assay was immunoSEQ multiplex PCR. Clone size and the V and J calls come from that table; the DNA yielded D and trimming. The repertoire includes tens of thousands of clones, more than 75% of them detected once, and approximately 5% sits in the top ten.

The clonotype originates from a human donor in a cohort sampled during active COVID-19. Sequenced sample: peripheral blood. The rearrangement uses TRBV19 and TRBJ2-7; 7 bases agree with TRBD2. DNA of the CDR3: TGTGCCAGTAGCCCAAGGGGCGGGAGCTCCTACGAGCAGTACTTC. It is translated as CASSPRGGSSYEQYF.